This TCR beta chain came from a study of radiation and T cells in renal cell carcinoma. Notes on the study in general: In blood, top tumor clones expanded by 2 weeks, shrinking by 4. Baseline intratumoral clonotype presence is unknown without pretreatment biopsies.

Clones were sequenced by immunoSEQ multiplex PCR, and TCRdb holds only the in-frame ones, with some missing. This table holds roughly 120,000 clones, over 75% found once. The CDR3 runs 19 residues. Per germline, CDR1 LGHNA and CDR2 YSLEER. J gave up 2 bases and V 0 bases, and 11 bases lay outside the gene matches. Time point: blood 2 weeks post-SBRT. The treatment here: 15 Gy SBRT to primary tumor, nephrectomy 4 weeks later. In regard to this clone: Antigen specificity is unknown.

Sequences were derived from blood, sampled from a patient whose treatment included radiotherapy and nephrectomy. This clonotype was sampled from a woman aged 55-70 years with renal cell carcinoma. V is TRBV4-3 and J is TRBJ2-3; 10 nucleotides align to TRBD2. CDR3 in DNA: TGCGCCAGCAGCCAAGATTCCCTGGATAGCGGGAGGTCCACAGATACGCAGTATTTT. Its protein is CASSQDSLDSGRSTDTQYF.